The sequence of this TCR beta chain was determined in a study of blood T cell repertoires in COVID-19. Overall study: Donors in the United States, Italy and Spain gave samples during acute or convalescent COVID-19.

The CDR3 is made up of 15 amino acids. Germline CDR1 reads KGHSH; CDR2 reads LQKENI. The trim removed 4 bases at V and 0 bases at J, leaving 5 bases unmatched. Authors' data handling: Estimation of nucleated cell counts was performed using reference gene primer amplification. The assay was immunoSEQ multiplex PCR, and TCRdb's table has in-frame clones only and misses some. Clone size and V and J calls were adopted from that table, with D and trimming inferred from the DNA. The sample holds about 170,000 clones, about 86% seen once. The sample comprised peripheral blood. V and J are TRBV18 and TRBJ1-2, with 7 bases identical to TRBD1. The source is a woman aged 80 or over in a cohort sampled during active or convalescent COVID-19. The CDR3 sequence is CASSHDRDTNYGYTF. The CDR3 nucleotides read TGTGCCAGCTCACATGACAGGGATACTAACTATGGCTACACCTTC.